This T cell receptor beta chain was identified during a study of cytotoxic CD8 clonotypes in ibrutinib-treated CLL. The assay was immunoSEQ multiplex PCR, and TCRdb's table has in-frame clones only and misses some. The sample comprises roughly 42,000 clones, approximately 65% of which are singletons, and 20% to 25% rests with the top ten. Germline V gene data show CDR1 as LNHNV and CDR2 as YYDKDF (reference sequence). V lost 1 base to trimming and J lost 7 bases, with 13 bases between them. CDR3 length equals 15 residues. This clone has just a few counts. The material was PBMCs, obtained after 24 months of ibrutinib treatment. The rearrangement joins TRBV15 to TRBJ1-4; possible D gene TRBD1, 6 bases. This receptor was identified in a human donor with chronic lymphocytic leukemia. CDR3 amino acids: CATSRVGGAVEKLFF. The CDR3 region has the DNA TGTGCCACCAGCAGAGTAGGGGGGGCGGTTGAAAAACTGTTTTTT.